In its sample, the clone carrying this T cell receptor beta chain was seen a few times. This sample stems from a study of T cell repertoires in cytomegalovirus infection. TCRdb called the reads again in MiXCR, with one record for every CDR3 protein. This table has 560,000 or so distinct CDR3 sequences, about 15% appearing once. The germline V and J ends were trimmed by 0 bases and 8 bases, with 14 bases remaining between them. The germline V gene encodes CDR1 SGHDN and CDR2 FVKESK. CDR3 length equals 15 residues. V is TRBV14 and J is TRBJ2-1; D might be TRBD2 (7 bases). The source of this sequence is a human donor in good health (CMV status not recorded). Some clones in this sample may be carry-over from other donors' samples. The sequencing input was CD8+ T cells from PBMCs. CDR3: CASSQESAGAHEQFF. CDR3 DNA: TGTGCCAGCAGCCAAGAGTCGGCGGGGGCCCATGAGCAGTTCTTC.